The clone carrying this T cell receptor beta chain was detected a few times. What it binds is not known. These data come from a study of T cells in Graves' hyperthyroidism and ophthalmopathy. Study-wide points: Appearing also in blood were most of the thyroid clonotypes expanded above 0.001.

Researchers took RNA transcripts and amplified the TCR beta CDR3 regions from them. First-round RT-PCR of the TCR CDR3 relied on the HTBI primer set. TCRdb passed the multiplex PCR reads through MiXCR, listing each CDR3 protein once. The table lists under 650,000 distinct CDR3 sequences, 16% of them singletons. A lack of ophthalmopathy progression within 18 months defined stable Graves' hyperthyroidism. Investigators excluded patients with uncontrolled infection, other autoimmune disease, pregnancy or lactation. The sample taken for sequencing was blood. The clonotype originates from a woman aged 25 to 39 with Graves' hyperthyroidism.

The CDR3: CASHREGTGELFF. In DNA form, the CDR3 reads TGTGCCAGCCATCGTGAGGGGACCGGGGAGCTGTTTTTT. This rearrangement joins TRBV6-1 to TRBJ2-2, with D perhaps assigned TRBD1 or TRBD2 (5 bases each). Trimming stripped 8 bases from V and 5 bases from J, with 12 bases between. The germline gives CDR1 MNHNS, CDR2 SASEGT. This CDR3 has 13 residues.